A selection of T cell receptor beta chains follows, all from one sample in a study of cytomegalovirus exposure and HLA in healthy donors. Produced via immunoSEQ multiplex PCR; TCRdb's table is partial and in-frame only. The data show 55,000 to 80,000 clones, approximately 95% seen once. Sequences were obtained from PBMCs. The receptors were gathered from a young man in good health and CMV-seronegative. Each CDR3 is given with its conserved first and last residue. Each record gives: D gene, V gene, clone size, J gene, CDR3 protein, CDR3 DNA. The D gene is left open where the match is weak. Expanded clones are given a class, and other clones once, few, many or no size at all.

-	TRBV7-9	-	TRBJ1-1	CASSLAQGLEAFF	TGTGCCAGCAGCTTAGCGCAGGGGCTAGAAGCTTTCTTT
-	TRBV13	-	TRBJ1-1	CASIGRGTNTEAFF	TGTGCCAGCATAGGGAGGGGCACGAACACTGAAGCTTTCTTT
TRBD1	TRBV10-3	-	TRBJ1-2	CAISPTGDGYTF	TGTGCCATCAGTCCGACAGGGGATGGCTACACCTTC
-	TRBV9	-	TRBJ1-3	CASSVKGDGNTIYF	TGTGCCAGCAGCGTTAAGGGAGACGGAAACACCATATATTTT
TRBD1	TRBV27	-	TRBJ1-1	CATSSGTGVSEAFF	TGTGCCACCTCCTCCGGGACAGGGGTATCTGAAGCTTTCTTT
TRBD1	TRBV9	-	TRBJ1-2	CASSAGQGESYGYTF	TGTGCCAGCAGCGCGGGACAGGGGGAGTCCTATGGCTACACCTTC
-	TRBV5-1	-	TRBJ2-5	CASSLAGVQTQYF	TGCGCCAGCAGCTTGGCGGGGGTACAGACCCAGTACTTC
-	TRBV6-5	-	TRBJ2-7	CASRETGTQGYEQYF	TGTGCCAGCAGAGAGACCGGGACTCAGGGCTACGAGCAGTACTTC
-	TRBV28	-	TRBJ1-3	CASSLLQGSSTIYF	TGTGCCAGCAGTTTGCTTCAGGGGAGCAGCACCATATATTTT
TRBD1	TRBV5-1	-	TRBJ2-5	CASAPQGAGETQYF	TGCGCCAGCGCGCCCCAGGGGGCGGGGGAGACCCAGTACTTC
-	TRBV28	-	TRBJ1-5	CASSLRQGRNIRQPQHF	TGTGCCAGCAGTTTACGGCAGGGAAGGAATATCCGTCAGCCCCAGCATTTT
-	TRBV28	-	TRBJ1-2	CASGRVYYGYTF	TGTGCCAGCGGCAGGGTATACTATGGCTACACCTTC
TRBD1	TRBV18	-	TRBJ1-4	CASSPTGAGEKLFF	TGTGCCAGCTCACCGACAGGGGCAGGGGAAAAACTGTTTTTT
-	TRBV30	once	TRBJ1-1	CAWSVQPFEAFF	TGTGCCTGGAGTGTACAGCCTTTTGAAGCTTTCTTT
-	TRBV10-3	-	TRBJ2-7	CAISVQGSYEQYF	TGTGCCATCAGTGTTCAGGGTTCCTACGAGCAGTACTTC
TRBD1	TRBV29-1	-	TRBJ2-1	CSALQGVRNEQFF	TGCAGCGCCTTACAGGGGGTCAGGAATGAGCAGTTCTTC